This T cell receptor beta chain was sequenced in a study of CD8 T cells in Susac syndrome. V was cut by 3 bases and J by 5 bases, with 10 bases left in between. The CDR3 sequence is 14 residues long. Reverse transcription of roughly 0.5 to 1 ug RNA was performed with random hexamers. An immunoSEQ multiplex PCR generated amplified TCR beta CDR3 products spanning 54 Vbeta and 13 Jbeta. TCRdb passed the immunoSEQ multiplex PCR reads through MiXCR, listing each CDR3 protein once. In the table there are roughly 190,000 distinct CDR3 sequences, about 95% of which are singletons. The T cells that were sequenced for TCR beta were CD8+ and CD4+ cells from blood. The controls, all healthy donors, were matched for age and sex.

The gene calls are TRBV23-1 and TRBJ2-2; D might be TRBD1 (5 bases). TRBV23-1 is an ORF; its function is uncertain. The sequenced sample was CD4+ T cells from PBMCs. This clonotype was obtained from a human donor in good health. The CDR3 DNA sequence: TGCGCCAGCAGTCACTTCAGGGTTACCGGGGAGCTGTTTTTT. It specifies CASSHFRVTGELFF.